This T cell receptor (beta chain) was sequenced during a study of EBV T-cell therapy then PD-1 blockade in nasopharyngeal carcinoma. Using immunoSEQ multiplex PCR, the repertoire was profiled, and TCRdb retains in-frame clones only, with some absent. Found here are 22,000 or so clones, 70% to 85% of them singletons; the top ten hold roughly a quarter. Regarding treatment: AdE1-LMPpoly-expanded autologous EBV-specific T-cell therapy followed by anti-PD-1 nivolumab. The CDR3 contains 16 residues. Deletions cut 6 bases from V and 7 bases from J, with 22 bases between. Germline V gene data show CDR1 as SNHLY and CDR2 as FYNNEI. With regard to this clone: The antigen remains undetermined.

This sequence originates from a man between 40 and 49 years old with nasopharyngeal carcinoma. V is TRBV2 and J is TRBJ1-5; weak D call: TRBD1 (5 bases). The specimen comprised CD8+ T cells from blood, sampled at day -245 from a patient whose treatment included autologous EBV-specific T cells and nivolumab. The CDR3 DNA reads as TGTGCCAGCAGCCTAACCGCGAGGGGAGAGATGCAGCCCCAGCATTTT. It yields the protein CASSLTARGEMQPQHF.